This T cell receptor (beta chain) was identified during a study of T cells after yellow fever vaccination (dated by TCRdb to about 2019). General notes on the study: Libraries from fractions with low cell numbers were prepared with the SMART-Seq v4 Ultra Low Input RNA kit. Bulk TCR alpha and beta repertoires were sequenced longitudinally to track T-cell clones before and after primary and booster YFV17D yellow fever vaccination. The cohort comprised two healthy male donors, one aged 18 to 30 and one aged 30 to 40 years. Bulk PBMC replicates and cell subsets were isolated from blood drawn at multiple timepoints before and after both primary and secondary immunization. Broader findings and caveats from the paper: FACS-sorted repertoires could contain abundant contaminating clonotypes from the bulk population, so computational filtering was required. Because the study included only a couple of donors, the extent to which the findings can be generalized is limited. Most clones expanded after primary vaccination were re-detected after the booster (approximately 95% of CD4 and more than 70% of CD8), suggesting broad memory maintenance. A small fraction of clonotypes showed up in both the CD4 and CD8 compartments, probably as a result of convergent recombination. The secondary T-cell response was found to be weaker but faster than the primary response, with a peak reached on day 5 rather than on day 15.

Instrument used: Illumina NovaSeq 6000. TCR cDNA was synthesized by 5'RACE template switching, which introduced a universal primer site and unique molecular identifiers. Priming of cDNA synthesis was performed from both the TCR alpha and TCR beta constant segments. Two PCR steps were used to amplify libraries, with sample barcodes and sequencing adapters being added in the second step. Sequencing of the libraries was done on either Illumina HiSeq 2500 (2x100 bp) or NovaSeq (2x150 bp). Per the authors' processing: Demultiplexing of reads and collapsing into UMI consensus sequences were performed with MIGEC, and V(D)J alignment was carried out with MiXCR. Using edgeR on replicate PBMC samples, clonotypes were called vaccine-responding if FDR was below 0.01 and the log2 fold change was above 5 up to day 15. Each bulk clonotype was labeled CD4 or CD8 based on which sequenced repertoire, CD4 or CD8, contained the clonotype at higher abundance. TCRdb redid the processing of the public reads, applying fastp at Q25 and MiXCR, and retained in-frame beta chains. Rows are unified per CDR3 protein, each entry keeping the most common DNA and genes. TCRdb's processing, not the authors', yielded these V and J calls. The sample table records under 350,000 distinct CDR3 sequences; roughly 3.9% of these occur just once. Around 24% of the sample is held by the ten biggest clonotypes.

At the junction V is shortened by 3 bases and J by 5 bases, with 8 bases in between. CDR1 SQVTM and CDR2 ANQGSEA were looked up in the germline V gene. From the cysteine through the phenylalanine, the CDR3 covers 12 amino acids. CDR3 DNA is the only sequence kept; it has 36 bases, read in frame from the first base. Comment on this clonotype: The antigen this receptor binds is unknown. No quality values exist for individual bases; no much larger clone is one base distant.

The sample's treatment or condition label, decoded: live attenuated yellow fever vaccine strain. At every blood-draw timepoint, two biological replicates of bulk PBMCs were collected. PBMCs were isolated from peripheral blood using a standard Ficoll-Paque protocol. RNA was extracted with TriZol from bulk PBMCs, CD4 and CD8 fractions, and dextramer-positive and dextramer-negative fractions. The chain joins TRBV29-1 to TRBJ2-1; a confident D gene designation cannot be given. The sequence was obtained from a man between 18 and 35 years old who received the YFV17D yellow fever vaccine. Sequencing used PBMCs, obtained 5 days after the yellow fever booster vaccination. The CDR3 protein: CSVDQENNEQFF. The nucleotides read TGCAGCGTTGATCAAGAAAACAATGAGCAGTTCTTC.